This T cell receptor (beta chain) was sequenced during a study of regulatory T cells in long-lasting Graves disease. Whole-study findings and limits: Reduced TCR diversity was observed in persistent Graves' patients versus newly diagnosed patients.

HTBI primers from iRepertoire and Arm-PCR of CDR3 regions yielded the TCR beta libraries. TCRdb re-derived calls from the multiplex PCR reads in MiXCR, one entry per CDR3 protein. Among about 470,000 distinct CDR3 sequences, around 20% were seen once, and the ten largest hold 7% to 9.5%. This clonotype was observed many times. Its antigen is unknown. Time point noted: persistent/refractory GD, antithyroid drugs over 5 years with positive TRAb. RNA isolated from PBMCs was used to make the TCR library. With EDTA tubes as the receptacles, around 10 milliliters of peripheral blood were drawn. Sequencing used peripheral blood mononuclear cells (PBMCs), obtained when the disease was refractory, from a patient treated with antithyroid drugs. This receptor was taken from a female donor with Graves disease.

The CDR3 DNA is TGTGCCAGCTCACCCCGCGAGAGTGAAGCTTTCTTT. Protein product: CASSPRESEAFF. The rearrangement uses TRBV18 and TRBJ1-1; D ambiguous. Germline CDR1 KGHSH, CDR2 LQKENI. V gave up 3 bases and J gave up 7 bases, with 9 bases separating them. The CDR3 consists of 12 residues.